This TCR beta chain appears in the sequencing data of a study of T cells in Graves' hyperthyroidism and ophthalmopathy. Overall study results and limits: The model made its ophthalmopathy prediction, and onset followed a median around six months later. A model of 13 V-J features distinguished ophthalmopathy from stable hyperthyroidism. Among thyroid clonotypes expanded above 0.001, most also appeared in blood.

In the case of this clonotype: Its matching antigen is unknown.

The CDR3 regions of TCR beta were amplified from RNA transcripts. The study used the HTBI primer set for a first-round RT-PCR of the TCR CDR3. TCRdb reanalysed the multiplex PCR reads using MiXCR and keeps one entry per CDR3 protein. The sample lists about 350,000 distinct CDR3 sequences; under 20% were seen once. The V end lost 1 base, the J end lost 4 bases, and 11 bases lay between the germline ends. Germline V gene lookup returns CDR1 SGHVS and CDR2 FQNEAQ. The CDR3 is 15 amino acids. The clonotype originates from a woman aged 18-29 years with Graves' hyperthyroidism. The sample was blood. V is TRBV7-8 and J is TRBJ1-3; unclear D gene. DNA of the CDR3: TGTGCCAGCAGCTTAGTTTGGGGTACGGGAAACACCATATATTTT. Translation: CASSLVWGTGNTIYF.